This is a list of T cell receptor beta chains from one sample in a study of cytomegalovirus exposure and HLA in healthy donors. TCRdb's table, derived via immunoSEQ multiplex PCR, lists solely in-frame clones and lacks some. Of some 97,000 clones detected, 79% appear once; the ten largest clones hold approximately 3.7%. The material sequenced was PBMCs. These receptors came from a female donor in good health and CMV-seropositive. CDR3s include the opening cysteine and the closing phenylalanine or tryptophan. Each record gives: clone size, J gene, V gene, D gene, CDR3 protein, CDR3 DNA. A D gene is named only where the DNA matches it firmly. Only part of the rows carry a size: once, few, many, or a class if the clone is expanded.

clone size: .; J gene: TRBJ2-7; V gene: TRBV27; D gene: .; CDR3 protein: CASSWGPSSYEQYF; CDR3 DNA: TGTGCCAGCAGTTGGGGCCCGAGCTCCTACGAGCAGTACTTC
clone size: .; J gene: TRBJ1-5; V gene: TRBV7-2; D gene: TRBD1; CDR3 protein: CASSFGTGYNQPQHF; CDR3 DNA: TGTGCCAGCAGCTTTGGGACAGGGTACAATCAGCCCCAGCATTTT
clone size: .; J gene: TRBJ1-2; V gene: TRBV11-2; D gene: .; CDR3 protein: CASSLDRGVYGYTF; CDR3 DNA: TGTGCCAGCAGCTTAGATCGGGGGGTCTATGGCTACACCTTC
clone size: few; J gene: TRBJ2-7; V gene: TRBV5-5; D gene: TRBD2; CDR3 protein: CASGGVAGGQQYF; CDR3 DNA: TGTGCCAGCGGAGGGGTAGCGGGGGGCCAGCAGTACTTC
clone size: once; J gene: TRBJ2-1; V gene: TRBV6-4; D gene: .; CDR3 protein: CASSDSGKVGGKNEQFF; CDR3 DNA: TGTGCCAGCAGTGACTCGGGGAAAGTGGGAGGAAAGAATGAGCAGTTCTTC
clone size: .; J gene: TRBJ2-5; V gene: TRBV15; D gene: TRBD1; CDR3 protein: CATSSIIQGASETQYF; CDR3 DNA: TGTGCCACCAGCAGCATAATACAGGGGGCTTCAGAGACCCAGTACTTC
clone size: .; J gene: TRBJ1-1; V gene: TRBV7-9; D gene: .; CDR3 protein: CASSAGGETEAFF; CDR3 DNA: TGTGCCAGCAGCGCCGGAGGTGAAACTGAAGCTTTCTTT
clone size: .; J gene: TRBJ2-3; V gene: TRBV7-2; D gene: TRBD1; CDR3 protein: CASSLSGQGSTDTQYF; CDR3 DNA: TGTGCCAGCAGCTTATCAGGACAGGGGAGCACAGATACGCAGTATTTT
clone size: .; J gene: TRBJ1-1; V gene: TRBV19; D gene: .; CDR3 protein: CASGASSAEAFF; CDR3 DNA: TGTGCCAGTGGGGCTAGTAGTGCTGAAGCTTTCTTT
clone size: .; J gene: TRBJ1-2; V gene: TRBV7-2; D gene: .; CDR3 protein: CASSPTYGYGYTF; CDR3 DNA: TGTGCCAGCAGCCCTACGTACGGGTATGGCTACACCTTC
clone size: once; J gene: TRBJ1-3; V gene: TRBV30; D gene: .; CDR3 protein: CAWSVQASKGSGNTIYF; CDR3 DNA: TGTGCCTGGAGTGTACAGGCGAGTAAGGGGTCTGGAAACACCATATATTTT
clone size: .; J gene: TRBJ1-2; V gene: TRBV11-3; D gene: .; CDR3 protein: CASSLPRAGYCGYTF; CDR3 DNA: TGTGCCAGCAGCTTACCCCGGGCAGGGTACTGTGGCTACACCTTC
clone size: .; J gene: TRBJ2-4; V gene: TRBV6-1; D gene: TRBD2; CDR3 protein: CASSEGVKIAGTLAKNSQYF; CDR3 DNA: TGTGCCAGCAGTGAAGGGGTCAAGATAGCGGGGACACTAGCCAAAAACAGTCAGTACTTC
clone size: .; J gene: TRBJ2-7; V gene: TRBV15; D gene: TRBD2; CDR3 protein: CATSRVASGRYEQYF; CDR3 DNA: TGTGCCACCAGCAGAGTGGCTAGCGGGAGATACGAGCAGTACTTC
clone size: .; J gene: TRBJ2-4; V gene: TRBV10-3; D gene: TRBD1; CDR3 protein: CAISESGTGIAKNIQYF; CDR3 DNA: TGTGCCATCAGTGAGTCAGGGACAGGAATAGCCAAAAACATTCAGTACTTC
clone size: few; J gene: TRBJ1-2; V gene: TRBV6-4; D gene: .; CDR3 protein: CASSGNLRGGYTF; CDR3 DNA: TGTGCCAGCAGTGGGAACCTCAGGGGTGGCTACACCTTC
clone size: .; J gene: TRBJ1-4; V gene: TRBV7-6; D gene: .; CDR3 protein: CASSSPREGFNEKLFF; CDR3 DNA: TGTGCCAGCAGCTCACCTCGGGAGGGCTTTAATGAAAAACTGTTTTTT
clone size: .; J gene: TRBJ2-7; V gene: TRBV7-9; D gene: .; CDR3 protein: CASSLTAVQGEQYF; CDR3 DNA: TGTGCCAGCAGCTTAACAGCAGTCCAGGGGGAGCAGTACTTC
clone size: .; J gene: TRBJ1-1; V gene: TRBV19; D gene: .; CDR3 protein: CASSILGGDTEAFF; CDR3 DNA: TGTGCCAGTAGTATTCTGGGGGGGGACACTGAAGCTTTCTTT
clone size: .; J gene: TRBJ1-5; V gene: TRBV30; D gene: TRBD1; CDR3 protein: CAWSVPYPDRVNQPQHF; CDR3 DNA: TGTGCCTGGAGCGTCCCTTACCCCGACAGGGTTAATCAGCCCCAGCATTTT
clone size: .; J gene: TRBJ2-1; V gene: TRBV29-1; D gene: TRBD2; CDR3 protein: CSVASGRRNNEQFF; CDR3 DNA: TGCAGCGTCGCAAGCGGGAGGAGGAACAATGAGCAGTTCTTC
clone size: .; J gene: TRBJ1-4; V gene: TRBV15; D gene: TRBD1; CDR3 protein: CATSTRAGGREKLFF; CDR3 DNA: TGTGCCACCAGCACTAGGGCAGGGGGCAGGGAAAAACTGTTTTTT
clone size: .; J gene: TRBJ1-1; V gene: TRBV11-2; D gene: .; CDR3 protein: CASSLVRGTNTEAFF; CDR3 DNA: TGTGCCAGCAGCTTAGTTCGAGGAACGAACACTGAAGCTTTCTTT
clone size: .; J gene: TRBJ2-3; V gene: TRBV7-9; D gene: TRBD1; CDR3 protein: CASSHQGQIPDTQYF; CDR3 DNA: TGTGCCAGCAGCCATCAGGGACAGATCCCAGATACGCAGTATTTT
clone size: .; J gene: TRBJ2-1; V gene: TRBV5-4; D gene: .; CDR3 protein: CASSLEAGSSYNEQFF; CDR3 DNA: TGTGCCAGCAGCTTGGAGGCCGGGAGCTCCTACAATGAGCAGTTCTTC
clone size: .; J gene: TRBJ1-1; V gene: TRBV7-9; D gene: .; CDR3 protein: CSSSLAGGYETEAFF; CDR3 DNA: TGTTCCAGCAGCTTAGCAGGAGGTTACGAGACTGAAGCTTTCTTT
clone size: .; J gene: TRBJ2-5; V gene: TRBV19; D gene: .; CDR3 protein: CASSRGNMETQYF; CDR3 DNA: TGTGCCAGTAGCCGGGGGAATATGGAGACCCAGTACTTC
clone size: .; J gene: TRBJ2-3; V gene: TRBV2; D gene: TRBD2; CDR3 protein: CASRAGTSGRAADTQYF; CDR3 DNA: TGTGCCAGCAGGGCCGGGACTAGCGGGAGGGCGGCAGATACGCAGTATTTT
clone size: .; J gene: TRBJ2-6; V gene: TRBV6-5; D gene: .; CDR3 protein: CASHGSSGANVLTF; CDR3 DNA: TGTGCCTCCCATGGGAGCTCTGGGGCCAACGTCCTGACTTTC
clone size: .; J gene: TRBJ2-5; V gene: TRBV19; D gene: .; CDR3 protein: CASSTHRAQRNPQETQYF; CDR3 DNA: TGTGCCAGTAGTACCCATCGGGCACAGCGGAATCCTCAAGAGACCCAGTACTTC
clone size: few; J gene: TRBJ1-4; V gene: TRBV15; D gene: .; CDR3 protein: CATTRGDGEKLFF; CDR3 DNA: TGTGCCACCACCAGGGGCGACGGTGAAAAACTGTTTTTT